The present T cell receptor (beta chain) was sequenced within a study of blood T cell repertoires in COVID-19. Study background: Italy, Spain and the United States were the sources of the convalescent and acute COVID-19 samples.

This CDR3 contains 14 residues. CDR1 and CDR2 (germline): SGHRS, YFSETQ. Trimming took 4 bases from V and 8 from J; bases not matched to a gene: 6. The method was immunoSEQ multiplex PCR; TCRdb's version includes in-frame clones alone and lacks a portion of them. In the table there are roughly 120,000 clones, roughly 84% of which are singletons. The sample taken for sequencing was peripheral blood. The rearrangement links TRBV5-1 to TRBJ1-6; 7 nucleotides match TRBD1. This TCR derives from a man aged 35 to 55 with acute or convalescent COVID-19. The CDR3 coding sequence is TGCGCCAGCAGCGGGGGACAGTCCTATTCACCCCTCCACTTT. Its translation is CASSGGQSYSPLHF.